This entry describes one T cell receptor beta chain. The antigen remains undetermined. Profiling relied on immunoSEQ multiplex PCR, and the TCRdb table lists in-frame clones only, not all of them. The sample has some 500,000 clones; approximately 71% are singletons. V dropped 5 bases and J dropped 0; count of bases not matched to a gene: 6. The CDR3 totals 16 residues. The V gene's germline CDR1 is MNHEY and CDR2 SMNVEV (reference sequence). The data were taken from a study of shared clonotypes between healthy human individuals. The study, taken as a whole, reports: Donor clonotype sharing was expected to depend on sequencing depth.

The sample taken for sequencing was PBMCs. The clonotype was recovered from a woman in her 40s in good health. Some clones in this sample may be carry-over from other donors' samples. This sequence joins TRBV27 and TRBJ2-3; 9 bases align to TRBD2. The CDR3 is CASSQGAGGSTDTQYF. The DNA of the CDR3 is TGTGCCAGCAGTCAGGGTGCGGGAGGGAGCACAGATACGCAGTATTTT.